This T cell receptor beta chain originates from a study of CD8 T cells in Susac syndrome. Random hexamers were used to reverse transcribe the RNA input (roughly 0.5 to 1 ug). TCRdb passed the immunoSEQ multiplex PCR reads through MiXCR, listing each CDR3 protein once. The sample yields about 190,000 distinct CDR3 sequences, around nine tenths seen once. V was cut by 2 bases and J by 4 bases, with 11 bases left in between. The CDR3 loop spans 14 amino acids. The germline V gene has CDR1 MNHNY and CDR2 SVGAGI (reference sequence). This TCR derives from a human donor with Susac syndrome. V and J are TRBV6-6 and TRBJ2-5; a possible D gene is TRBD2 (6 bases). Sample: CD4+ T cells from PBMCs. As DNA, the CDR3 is TGTGCCAGCAGTTACGGCGGGACTCCAGAGACCCAGTACTTC. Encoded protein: CASSYGGTPETQYF.